This T cell receptor beta chain was recovered during a study of blood T cell repertoires in COVID-19. Study in general: Some COVID-19 samples were acute and others convalescent; all came from the United States, Italy and Spain. T cells, B-cell-depleted T cells, or PBMCs provided the cDNA or gDNA that served as material.

Per the original data handling: Reference gene primers were amplified, and this amplification served to estimate nucleated cell counts. Assay: immunoSEQ multiplex PCR; the TCRdb copy retains only in-frame clones and omits some. The V and J calls and clone size are taken from that table; D and trimming were inferred from the DNA. The sample has about 110,000 clones, 70% to 85% seen once. V trimming: 2 bases; J trimming: 5 bases; junction bases outside the gene matches: 3. The CDR3 runs 15 residues. Germline CDR1 reads LNHNV; CDR2 reads YYDKDF (reference sequence). Sequenced sample: peripheral blood. This sequence originates from an older man with active or convalescent COVID-19. This chain links TRBV15 with TRBJ1-2; the match to TRBD1 covers 12 bases. CDR3 residues: CATSRPGQGAYGYTF. The CDR3 coding sequence is TGTGCCACCAGCAGACCGGGACAGGGGGCTTATGGCTACACCTTC.